This T cell receptor (beta chain) was identified during a study of T-cell reconstitution after alpha-beta-depleted transplantation in children. CDR1 is SGHRS, CDR2 YFSETQ, per germline. Trimming took off 4 bases at V and 5 bases at J, with 16 bases between the two ends. This CDR3 is 14 amino acids long. In its sample, this clonotype was seen a few times. Its antigen is currently unknown. Findings and limits, study-wide: Some patients' high day-60 TCRbeta diversity was traced to surviving recipient T cells and thymic progenitors. T-cell counts and diversity at one year following transplant were attributed mainly to newly produced T cells. Reports say that about two months after transplant, the alpha-beta T cells came out of several hundred graft clones that had expanded.

The authors prepared the TCRbeta library with unique molecular identifiers. TCRdb processed the PCR reads anew with MiXCR; each CDR3 protein has one entry. The repertoire holds about 980,000 distinct CDR3 sequences, with around 30% as singletons. This receptor was taken from a boy under two years old who had a stem cell transplant for SCID, so the T cells may come from the graft donor. This specimen consisted of PBMCs, mostly from graft donor cells, obtained 360 days after TCRalphabeta/CD19-depleted stem cell transplant. The chain links TRBV5-1 to TRBJ2-7, with D tentatively TRBD1 or TRBD2 (5 bases each). CDR3 sequence (DNA): TGCGCCAGCAGCCTGGGCGGGCAGGGAAACGAGCAGTACTTC. Residues: CASSLGGQGNEQYF.